This entry describes one T cell receptor (beta chain). Researchers reported that CD8 memory united CD45RO+ cells with CCR7-negative CD45RA+ TemRA cells. The sample originates from a study of shared clonotypes between healthy human individuals. As for the study in general: A couple of women and a few men aged 18 to 49 served as donors. A donor's plate count was three for CD4 naive and three for CD4 memory; CD8 naive had two and CD8 memory one.

V shed 6 bases and J shed 5 bases, with 17 bases lying between them. The CDR3 is 14 amino acids. CDR1 MDHEN and CDR2 SYDVKM come from the germline V gene. Method: immunoSEQ multiplex PCR; TCRdb's copy keeps in-frame clones and lacks some. The sample has around 320,000 clones, 87% seen once. V usage is TRBV28 and J usage is TRBJ2-7; no clear D gene. The TCR comes from a man younger than 35 in good health. Source material: memory CD8+ T cells sorted from blood. The subset is: CD45RO+ cells pooled with CCR7-negative TemRA cells. Here the CDR3 DNA reads TGTGCCAGCAGCCGCTTAAAACAAGGCCACGAGCAGTACTTC. Amino acid sequence: CASSRLKQGHEQYF.